This section outlines one T cell receptor (beta chain) sequence together with its context. Its antigen remains unknown. Looked up from germline, CDR1 is SGHRS and CDR2 is YFSETQ. The CDR3 length is 14 residues. Trimming removed 0 bases from V and 3 bases from J, with 10 bases in between. The isolated RNA, all of it, was reverse transcribed, so expressed TCRB transcripts were what got sequenced. Repertoires were generated with immunoSEQ multiplex PCR, while TCRdb's copy carries only in-frame clones and drops some. Here the sample spans approximately 360,000 clones, roughly an eighth being singletons. This sample is part of a study of beta chain features in type 1 diabetes. Study results and caveats: Patients showed naive, central memory and Treg TCRB repertoires that appeared more similar than those of healthy donors. Significant though moderate, a shortening of TCRB CDR3s appeared in all four CD4+ subsets of Type 1 diabetes patients.

This chain links TRBV5-1 with TRBJ2-7; D is uncertain. The clonotype originates from a woman aged 18-30 years with type 1 diabetes. The sample consisted of naive CD4+ T cells from blood. The CDR3 region is CASSLDPDNYEQYF. CDR3 DNA: TGCGCCAGCAGCTTGGATCCTGACAACTACGAGCAGTACTTC.